This T cell receptor (beta chain) was sequenced for a study of cytomegalovirus exposure and HLA in healthy donors. This clone came up once. It was with 60 Vbeta and 13 Jbeta primers that the PCR ran. Using immunoSEQ multiplex PCR, the repertoire was profiled, and TCRdb retains in-frame clones only, with some absent. The table includes fewer than 110,000 clones, approximately 85% detected once. V lost 5 bases and J 4 bases, leaving 10 bases between the germline ends. The germline gives CDR1 SGHTA, CDR2 FQGTGA. CDR3 length equals 13 residues. The specimen was PBMCs. The V gene is TRBV7-3, the J gene TRBJ2-3; D ambiguous. This receptor was obtained from a man aged 30-40 years in good health and CMV-seronegative. CDR3 sequence (DNA): TGTGCCAGCAGCCCCGGTATAGCAGATACGCAGTATTTT. This codes for CASSPGIADTQYF.